Listed here are 4 T cell receptor beta chains from one sample, sequenced in a study of immune cell composition in non-small cell lung cancer. Produced via immunoSEQ multiplex PCR; TCRdb's table is partial and in-frame only. The sample includes around 13,000 clones, roughly 73% of them seen just once. The sample taken for sequencing was lung tumor tissue. Receptors originate from a human donor with non-small cell lung cancer.

This clone occurred a few times. The chain is built from TRBV11-1 and TRBJ2-7, with TRBD2 matching over 9 bases. Germline V gene sequence: CDR1 SGHAT, CDR2 FQDESV (reference sequence). The CDR3 is made up of 16 amino acids. J was trimmed by 2 bases and V by 4 bases; bases with no gene match: 9. Here the CDR3 DNA reads TGTGCCAGCAGCTCCCCTATCGCTAGCGGGACCTACGAGCAGTACTTC. It is translated as CASSSPIASGTYEQYF.

This sequence joins TRBV28 and TRBJ2-7, with TRBD2 identical over 7 bases. The junction had 15 bases not matched to a gene; V was cut back by 2 bases and J by 2 bases. The CDR3 is 18 residues long. Germline lookup yields CDR1 MDHEN and CDR2 SYDVKM. The CDR3 DNA follows: TGTGCCAGCAGTTTAACCACCGGGGGGACCTACTCACCCTACGAGCAGTACTTC. It yields the protein CASSLTTGGTYSPYEQYF.

The chain recombines TRBV4-1 with TRBJ2-3; no clear D. This CDR3 spans 13 amino acids. V gave up 2 bases and J gave up 6 bases, with 9 bases separating them. Germline values: CDR1 MGHRA, CDR2 YSYEKL. The CDR3 nucleotides are TGCGCCAGCAGCCAATGGGCACAGGATACGCAGTATTTT. It codes for CASSQWAQDTQYF.

V usage is TRBV7-2 and J usage is TRBJ2-3, with TRBD1 identical over 7 bases. Germline V gene data show CDR1 as SGHTA and CDR2 as FQGNSA. The CDR3 covers 14 residues. The J segment lost 5 bases and the V segment lost 5 bases, leaving 7 bases of the junction unmatched. The CDR3 loop is CASSRQTGIDTQYF. The CDR3 DNA sequence: TGTGCCAGCAGCCGCCAGACAGGGATAGATACGCAGTATTTT.